The sequence of this T cell receptor beta chain was determined in a study of OX40 agonist ivuxolimab in advanced cancers. Overall study: While on treatment, patients had intravenous ivuxolimab at 0.01 to 10 mg/kg every 2 weeks.

This CDR3 comprises 14 residues. Deletions cut 7 bases from V and 5 bases from J, with 17 bases between. In germline, CDR1 is MNHNY, CDR2 SVGAGI (reference sequence). The assay was immunoSEQ multiplex PCR, and TCRdb's table has in-frame clones only and misses some. The sample lists approximately 70,000 clones; about 91% were seen once. This clone turned up a few times. J is TRBJ1-2 and V is TRBV6-6, with D perhaps matching TRBD1 (6 bases). The sequencing here drew on CD4+ or CD8+ T cells sorted from blood, taken in a trial of the OX40 agonist ivuxolimab. The clonotype comes from an adult with an advanced solid tumor such as melanoma, head and neck, liver or kidney cancer. The CDR3 is CASTQDGTPYGYTF. The CDR3 nucleotides are TGTGCCAGCACCCAGGATGGGACACCATATGGCTACACCTTC.